This T cell receptor beta chain was obtained from a study of blood T cell repertoires in COVID-19. Whole-study context: In each case, the material was cDNA or gDNA derived from T cells, B-cell-depleted T cells, or PBMCs.

Methods used by the authors: Amplified reference gene primers provided the basis for estimating nucleated cell counts. Sequenced by immunoSEQ multiplex PCR; TCRdb stores in-frame clones only, minus some. That table furnishes V, J and clone size, whereas the DNA furnished D and trimming. The sample lists approximately 150,000 clones, almost 80% occurring once. V was shortened by 3 bases and J by 4 bases, with 14 bases between the two germline ends. The CDR3 runs to 15 residues. The V gene's germline CDR1 is SGHDT and CDR2 YYEEEE. This clone is a singleton in its sample. This rearrangement joins TRBV5-6 to TRBJ1-3; possibly TRBD1 for D (6 bases). Input material: peripheral blood. This receptor was obtained from a middle-aged man with active or convalescent COVID-19. The CDR3 region has the DNA TGTGCCAGCAGCTGGGGGCAGTTTGCCGGAAACACCATATATTTT. Protein sequence: CASSWGQFAGNTIYF.